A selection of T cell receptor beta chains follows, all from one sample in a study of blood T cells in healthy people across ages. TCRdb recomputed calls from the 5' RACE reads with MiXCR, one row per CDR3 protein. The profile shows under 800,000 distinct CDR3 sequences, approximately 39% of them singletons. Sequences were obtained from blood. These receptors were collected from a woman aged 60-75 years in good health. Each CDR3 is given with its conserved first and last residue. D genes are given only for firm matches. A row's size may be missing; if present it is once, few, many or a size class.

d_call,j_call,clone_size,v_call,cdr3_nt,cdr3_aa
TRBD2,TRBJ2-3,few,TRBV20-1,TGCAGTGCTAGCGGCGGACTAGCGGAAACAGATACGCAGTATTTT,CSASGGLAETDTQYF
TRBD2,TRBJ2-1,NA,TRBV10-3,TGTGCCATCAGTGAATCACTAGCGGGGCTGGATGAGCAGTTCTTC,CAISESLAGLDEQFF
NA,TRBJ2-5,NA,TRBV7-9,TGTGCCAGCAGCTCGAAGGGTAACCAAGAGACCCAGTACTTC,CASSSKGNQETQYF
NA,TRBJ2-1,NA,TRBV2,TGTGCCAGCAGTGGTCCCGCACTAGTGCTGGCCAATGAGCAGTTCTTC,CASSGPALVLANEQFF
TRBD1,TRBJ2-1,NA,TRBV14,TGTGCCAGCAGCCAAGATTCGGGCACAGGGGCCTCGTCCTACAATGAGCAGTTCTTC,CASSQDSGTGASSYNEQFF
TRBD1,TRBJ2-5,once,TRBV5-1,TGCGCCAGCAGCGTAGACAGGGGTGAGCAGTACTTC,CASSVDRGEQYF
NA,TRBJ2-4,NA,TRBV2,TGTGCCAGCAGTGAAGAGGTGGTGGCCAAAAACATTCAGTACTTC,CASSEEVVAKNIQYF
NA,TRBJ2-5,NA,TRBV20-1,TGCAGTGCTAGAGAGGGACGGGGACAAGAGACCCAGTACTTC,CSAREGRGQETQYF
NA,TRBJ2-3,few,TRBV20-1,TGCAGTGCTAGAGATCTGCCCCGCACAGATACGCAGTATTTT,CSARDLPRTDTQYF
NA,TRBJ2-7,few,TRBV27,TGTGCCAGCAGCCAAGCGGGCAACTCCTACGAGCAGTACTTC,CASSQAGNSYEQYF
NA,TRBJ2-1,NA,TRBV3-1,TGTGCCAGCAGCCATGGGGACACCTCCTCCTACAATGAGCAGTTCTTC,CASSHGDTSSYNEQFF
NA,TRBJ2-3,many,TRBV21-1,TGTGCCAGCAGCAGGAGACAGGGGAGAAGCACAGATACGCAGTATTTT,CASSRRQGRSTDTQYF
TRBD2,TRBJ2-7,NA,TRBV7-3,TGTGCCAGCAGCGAGAGCGGGGGTCCCCTCTACGAGCAGTACTTC,CASSESGGPLYEQYF
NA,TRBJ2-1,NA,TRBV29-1,TGCAGCCCGAGCGGTCCGGGTGGTGAGCAGTTCTTC,CSPSGPGGEQFF
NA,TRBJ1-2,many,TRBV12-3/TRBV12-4,TGTGCCAGCAGTTTGCCAGAGGCTAACTATGGCTACACCTTC,CASSLPEANYGYTF
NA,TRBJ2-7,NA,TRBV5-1,TGCGCCAGCAGGTTGGATGTGGGGGAGCAGTACTTC,CASRLDVGEQYF
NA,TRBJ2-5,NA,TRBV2,TGTGCCAGCAGAGCGGGACAGTTCCAAGAGACCCAGTACTTC,CASRAGQFQETQYF
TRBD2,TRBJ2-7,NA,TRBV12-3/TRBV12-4,TGTGCCAGCAGCGGACTAGCGGACGCCTACGAGCAGTACTTC,CASSGLADAYEQYF
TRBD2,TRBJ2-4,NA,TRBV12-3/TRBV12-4,TGTGCCAGCAGTCCCGGACGAAGCGGGGGATGGTTGGACATTCAGTACTTC,CASSPGRSGGWLDIQYF
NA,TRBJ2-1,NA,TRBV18,TGTGCCAGCTCCCCCCCCCTGCAGGATGAGCAGTTCTTC,CASSPPLQDEQFF
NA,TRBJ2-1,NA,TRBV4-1,TGCGCCAGCAGCCAGGAGCACCTCTCCTACAATGAGCAGTTCTTC,CASSQEHLSYNEQFF
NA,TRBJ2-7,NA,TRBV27,TGTGCCAGCAGTTTTCGAGACGCGAGCTCCTACGAGCAGTACTTC,CASSFRDASSYEQYF
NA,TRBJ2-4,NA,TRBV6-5,TGTGCCAGCAGTTACTCGCAGGAACTAGAGCAGTACTTC,CASSYSQELEQYF
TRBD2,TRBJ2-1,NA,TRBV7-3,TGTGCCAGCAGCTTGGGACTAGCGGGAGGGGCCTACAATGAGCAGTTCTTC,CASSLGLAGGAYNEQFF
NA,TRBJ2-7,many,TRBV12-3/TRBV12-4,TGTGCCAGCAGTTTAGTTAGTGTCTCCGCCTACGAGCAGTACTTC,CASSLVSVSAYEQYF
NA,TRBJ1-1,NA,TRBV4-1,TGCGCCAGCAGCCATGGCACTGAAGCTTTCTTT,CASSHGTEAFF
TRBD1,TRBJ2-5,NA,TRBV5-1,TGCGCCAGCAGCTTGGCCGGGACAGAAAAAGAGACCCAGTACTTC,CASSLAGTEKETQYF
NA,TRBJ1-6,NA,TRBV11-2,TGTGCCAGCAGCTTAGATATTCCGGGCCTGTATAATTCACCCCTCCACTTT,CASSLDIPGLYNSPLHF
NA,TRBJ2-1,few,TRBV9,TGTGCCAGCAGCGTCGAGGGGAGCTACAATGAGCAGTTCTTC,CASSVEGSYNEQFF
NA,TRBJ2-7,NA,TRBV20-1,TGCAGTGCTAGACGCACAGCAAACTACGAGCAGTACTTC,CSARRTANYEQYF
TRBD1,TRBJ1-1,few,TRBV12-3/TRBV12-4,TGTGCCAGCACCCGCCCGGGACAGGGATCTTCTGGAGCTTTCTTT,CASTRPGQGSSGAFF
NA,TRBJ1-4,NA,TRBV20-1,TGCAGTGGGGTCAACAGCGCCGCTAATGAAAAACTGTTTTTT,CSGVNSAANEKLFF
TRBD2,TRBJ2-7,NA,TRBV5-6,TGTGCCAGCAGCCCTACTTTAAGTCGCGGGGGGCCCGACTCCTACGAGCAGTACTTC,CASSPTLSRGGPDSYEQYF
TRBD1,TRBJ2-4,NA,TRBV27,TGTGCCAGCAGTTTTCGACAGGGGACCCACAAAAACATTCAGTACTTC,CASSFRQGTHKNIQYF
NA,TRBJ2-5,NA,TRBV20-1,TGCAGTGCGAGGACGGCTGAAGGGAGGGAGACCCAGTACTTC,CSARTAEGRETQYF
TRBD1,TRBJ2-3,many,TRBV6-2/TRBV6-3,TGTGCCAGCAGTTATCCCACACCGTCACAGGGGCTCACAGATACGCAGTATTTT,CASSYPTPSQGLTDTQYF
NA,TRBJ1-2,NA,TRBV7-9,TGTGCCACCCGTCCCCCGGGCGCAAGGGATGGCTACACCTTC,CATRPPGARDGYTF
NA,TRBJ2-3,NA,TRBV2,TGTGCCAGCAGTGATGGTTGGGGCGCAGGAACAGATACGCAGTATTTT,CASSDGWGAGTDTQYF
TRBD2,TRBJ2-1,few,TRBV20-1,TGCAGTGCTAGAGACCAACGACTAGCGGGGGAAGAGCAGTTCTTC,CSARDQRLAGEEQFF
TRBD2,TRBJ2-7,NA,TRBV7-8,TGTGCCAGCAGCTTACAGAGGACTAGCGGGCCGAACGAGCAGTACTTC,CASSLQRTSGPNEQYF
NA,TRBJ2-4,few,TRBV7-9,TGTGCCAGCAGCCGGGACTGGGAGGTTATTCAGTACTTC,CASSRDWEVIQYF
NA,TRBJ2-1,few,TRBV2,TGTGCCAGCAGTGAAGCGGGAAGGGAGACCCAGTTCTTC,CASSEAGRETQFF
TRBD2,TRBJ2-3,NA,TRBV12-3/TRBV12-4,TGTGCCAGCAGTTTAAAGAGCGGGAGTGCAGATACGCAGTATTTT,CASSLKSGSADTQYF
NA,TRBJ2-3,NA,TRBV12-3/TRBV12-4,TGTGCCAGCAGTTTTGAGGGCAGCGATATCGCAGATACGCAGTATTTC,CASSFEGSDIADTQYF
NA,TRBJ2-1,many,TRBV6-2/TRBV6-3,TGTGCCAGCATAGGGCTAGCGCATTACAATGAGCAGTTCTTC,CASIGLAHYNEQFF
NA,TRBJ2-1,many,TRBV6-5,TGTGCCAGCAGTCACGAAACGTTCTCCAATGAGCAGTTCTTC,CASSHETFSNEQFF
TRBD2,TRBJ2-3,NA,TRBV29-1,TGCAGCGTGACTAGCACACATACGCAGTATTTT,CSVTSTHTQYF
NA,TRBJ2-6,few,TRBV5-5,TGTGCCAGCAGCTTGGTACATAGCTCTGGGGCCAACGTCCTGACTTTC,CASSLVHSSGANVLTF
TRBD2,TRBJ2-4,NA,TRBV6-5,TGTGCCAGCAGGTCCGGGACTAGCCCCTCGGCTCAGTACTTC,CASRSGTSPSAQYF
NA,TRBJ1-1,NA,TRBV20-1,TGCAGTGCTAGACCCCGTCTGGGGAACACTGAAGCTTTCTTT,CSARPRLGNTEAFF
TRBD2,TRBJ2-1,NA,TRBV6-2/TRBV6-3,TGTGCCAGCAGTAGACTAGCGGGGTTTAATGAGCAGTTGTTC,CASSRLAGFNEQLF
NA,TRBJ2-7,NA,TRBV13,TGTGCCAGCAGCTCATGGGGCTACGAGCAGTACTTC,CASSSWGYEQYF